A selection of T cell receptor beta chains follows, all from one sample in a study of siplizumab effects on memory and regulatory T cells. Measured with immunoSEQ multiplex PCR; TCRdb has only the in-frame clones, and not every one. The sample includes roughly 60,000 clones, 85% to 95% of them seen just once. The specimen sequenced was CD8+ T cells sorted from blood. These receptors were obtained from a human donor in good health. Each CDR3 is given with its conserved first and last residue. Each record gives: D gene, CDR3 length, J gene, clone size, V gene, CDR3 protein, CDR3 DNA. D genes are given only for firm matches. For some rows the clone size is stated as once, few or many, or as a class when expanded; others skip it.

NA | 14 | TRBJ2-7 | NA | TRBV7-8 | CASQRDTGSYEQYF | TGTGCCAGCCAAAGGGACACCGGCTCCTACGAGCAGTACTTC
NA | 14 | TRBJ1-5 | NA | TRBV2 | CASSPLVSNQPQHF | TGTGCCAGCAGTCCTCTGGTTAGCAATCAGCCCCAGCATTTT
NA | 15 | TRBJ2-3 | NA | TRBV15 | CATSRVAEKGDTQYF | TGTGCCACCAGCAGAGTCGCGGAGAAAGGTGATACGCAGTATTTT
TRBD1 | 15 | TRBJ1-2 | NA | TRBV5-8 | CASTPLERGRDGYTF | TGTGCCAGCACCCCCCTGGAGAGGGGGCGCGATGGCTACACCTTC
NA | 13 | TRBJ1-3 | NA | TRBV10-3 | CATGEDSGNTIYF | TGTGCCACCGGAGAGGACTCTGGAAACACCATATATTTT
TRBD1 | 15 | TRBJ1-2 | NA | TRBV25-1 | CASSEWAGGDYGYTF | TGTGCCAGCAGTGAATGGGCAGGGGGCGACTATGGCTACACCTTC
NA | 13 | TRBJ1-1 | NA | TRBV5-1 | CASSLEGGPEAFF | TGCGCCAGCAGCTTGGAAGGGGGACCTGAAGCTTTCTTT
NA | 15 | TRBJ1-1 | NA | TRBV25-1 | CASSDIGSQNTEAFF | TGTGCCAGCAGTGATATCGGCAGCCAGAACACTGAAGCTTTCTTT
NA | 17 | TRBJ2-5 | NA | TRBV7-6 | CASSSDRRELYQETQYF | TGTGCCAGCAGCTCCGATCGTAGGGAGCTTTACCAAGAGACCCAGTACTTC
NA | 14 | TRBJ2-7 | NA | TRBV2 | CASSVGTVSHEQYF | TGTGCCAGCAGTGTCGGGACGGTGTCCCACGAGCAGTACTTC
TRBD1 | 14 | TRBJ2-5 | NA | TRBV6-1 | CASRDTGVEETQYF | TGTGCCAGCAGGGACACAGGGGTTGAGGAGACCCAGTACTTC
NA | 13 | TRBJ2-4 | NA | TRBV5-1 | CASSLEGAGIQYF | TGCGCCAGCAGCTTGGAAGGGGCGGGCATTCAGTACTTC
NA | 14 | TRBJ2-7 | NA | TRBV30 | CAWTPSDSAYEQYF | TGTGCCTGGACGCCCTCGGACAGTGCCTACGAGCAGTACTTC
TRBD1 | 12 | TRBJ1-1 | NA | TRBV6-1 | CASFGTALVAFF | TGTGCCAGTTTCGGGACAGCTCTAGTCGCTTTCTTT
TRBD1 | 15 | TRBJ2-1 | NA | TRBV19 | CASSIGTEGAWEQFF | TGTGCCAGTAGTATAGGGACCGAGGGGGCATGGGAGCAGTTCTTC
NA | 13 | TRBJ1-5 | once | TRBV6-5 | CASSSGDNQPQHF | TGTGCCAGCAGTTCAGGGGACAATCAGCCCCAGCATTTT
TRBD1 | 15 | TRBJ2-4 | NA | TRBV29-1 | CSVVIRQGVGNIQYF | TGCAGCGTTGTCATAAGACAGGGGGTAGGAAATATTCAGTACTTC
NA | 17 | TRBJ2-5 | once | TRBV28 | CASSFTQQGYHQETQYF | TGTGCCAGCAGTTTTACACAGCAGGGGTACCACCAAGAGACCCAGTACTTC